This entry features one T cell receptor beta chain sequence. The same CDR3 also results from other DNA sequences found in this sample. Original analysis: Reference gene primers were amplified, and this amplification served to estimate nucleated cell counts. Generated by immunoSEQ multiplex PCR, the TCRdb table keeps only in-frame clones and is missing some. The D gene and trimming were derived from the DNA, and the V and J assignments and clone size from that table. The profile shows under 450,000 clones, roughly 77% of them singletons. The data derive from a study of blood T cell repertoires in COVID-19. Study as a whole: Sample material is recorded as cDNA or gDNA derived from T cells, B-cell-depleted T cells, or PBMCs.

The V segment lost 5 bases and the J segment 4 bases; nucleotides outside the gene matches: 8. The CDR3 spans 14 residues. From germline, CDR1 is MNHEY and CDR2 SVGAGI. The origin of this receptor is a human donor with acute or convalescent COVID-19. The donor label of this sample is uncertain. V is TRBV6-5 and J is TRBJ2-7, with TRBD1 matching 7 bases. The material sequenced was peripheral blood. The CDR3: CASSPHRGGYEQYF. CDR3 coding DNA: TGTGCCAGCAGTCCGCACAGGGGTGGATACGAGCAGTACTTC.